These 5 T cell receptor beta chains originate from one sample sequenced in a study of blood T cell repertoires in COVID-19. Generated by immunoSEQ multiplex PCR, the TCRdb table keeps only in-frame clones and is missing some. The sample lists under 300,000 clones, roughly 84% seen once, with approximately 1.4% in the top ten. Source material: peripheral blood. The receptor set was obtained from a woman aged 40 to 50 who had recovered from COVID-19.

The count of this clone is one. The rearrangement links TRBV11-2 to TRBJ2-3, with D possibly TRBD2 on 6 matching bases. CDR1 and CDR2 (germline): SGHAT, FQNNGV. Trimming removed 5 bases at V and 6 bases at J, with 15 bases between. The CDR3 sequence is 14 residues long. The chain's CDR3 is CASSNRDSRDTQYF. Here the CDR3 DNA reads TGTGCCAGCAGCAACCGGGACTCCAGGGATACGCAGTATTTT.

The gene calls are TRBV2 and TRBJ1-1, with D hard to call. The CDR3 is made up of 16 amino acids. Germline V gene lookup returns CDR1 SNHLY and CDR2 FYNNEI. The V gene lost 6 bases and the J gene lost 4 bases, with 21 bases spanning the gap. The CDR3 region has the DNA TGTGCCAGCAGAGCTAGGGCCTTTACTGAGGGCACTGAAGCTTTCTTT. Translated, it gives CASRARAFTEGTEAFF.

The CDR3 sequence: CASSLLDSYNEQFF. The CDR3 region has the DNA TGTGCCAGCTCACTTCTCGACAGTTACAATGAGCAGTTCTTC. The rearrangement links TRBV18 to TRBJ2-1; TRBD1 might be the D (5 bases). Germline CDR1 and CDR2: KGHSH and LQKENI. This CDR3 has 14 amino acids. Deletions cut 4 bases from V and 4 bases from J, with 11 bases between.

The chain couples TRBV18 to TRBJ1-6; D might be TRBD1 (5 bases). V shed 6 bases and J shed 8 bases, with 17 bases lying between them. Germline lookup yields CDR1 KGHSH and CDR2 LQKENI. The CDR3 runs to 15 residues. The CDR3: CASSPLGLVDSPLHF. The CDR3 DNA follows: TGTGCCAGCTCGCCCTTGGGGCTGGTGGATTCACCCCTCCACTTT.

The V call is TRBV15, the J call TRBJ1-1, with 7 bases lining up with TRBD1. The CDR3 totals 15 residues. Germline trimming cut 4 bases from V and 7 bases from J; bases unmatched to any gene: 12. CDR1 and CDR2 from the germline V gene are LNHNV and YYDKDF (reference sequence). The DNA for the CDR3 is TGTGCCACCAGCACAAGACAGGGTCAGTACGGTGAAGCTTTCTTT. Residues: CATSTRQGQYGEAFF.